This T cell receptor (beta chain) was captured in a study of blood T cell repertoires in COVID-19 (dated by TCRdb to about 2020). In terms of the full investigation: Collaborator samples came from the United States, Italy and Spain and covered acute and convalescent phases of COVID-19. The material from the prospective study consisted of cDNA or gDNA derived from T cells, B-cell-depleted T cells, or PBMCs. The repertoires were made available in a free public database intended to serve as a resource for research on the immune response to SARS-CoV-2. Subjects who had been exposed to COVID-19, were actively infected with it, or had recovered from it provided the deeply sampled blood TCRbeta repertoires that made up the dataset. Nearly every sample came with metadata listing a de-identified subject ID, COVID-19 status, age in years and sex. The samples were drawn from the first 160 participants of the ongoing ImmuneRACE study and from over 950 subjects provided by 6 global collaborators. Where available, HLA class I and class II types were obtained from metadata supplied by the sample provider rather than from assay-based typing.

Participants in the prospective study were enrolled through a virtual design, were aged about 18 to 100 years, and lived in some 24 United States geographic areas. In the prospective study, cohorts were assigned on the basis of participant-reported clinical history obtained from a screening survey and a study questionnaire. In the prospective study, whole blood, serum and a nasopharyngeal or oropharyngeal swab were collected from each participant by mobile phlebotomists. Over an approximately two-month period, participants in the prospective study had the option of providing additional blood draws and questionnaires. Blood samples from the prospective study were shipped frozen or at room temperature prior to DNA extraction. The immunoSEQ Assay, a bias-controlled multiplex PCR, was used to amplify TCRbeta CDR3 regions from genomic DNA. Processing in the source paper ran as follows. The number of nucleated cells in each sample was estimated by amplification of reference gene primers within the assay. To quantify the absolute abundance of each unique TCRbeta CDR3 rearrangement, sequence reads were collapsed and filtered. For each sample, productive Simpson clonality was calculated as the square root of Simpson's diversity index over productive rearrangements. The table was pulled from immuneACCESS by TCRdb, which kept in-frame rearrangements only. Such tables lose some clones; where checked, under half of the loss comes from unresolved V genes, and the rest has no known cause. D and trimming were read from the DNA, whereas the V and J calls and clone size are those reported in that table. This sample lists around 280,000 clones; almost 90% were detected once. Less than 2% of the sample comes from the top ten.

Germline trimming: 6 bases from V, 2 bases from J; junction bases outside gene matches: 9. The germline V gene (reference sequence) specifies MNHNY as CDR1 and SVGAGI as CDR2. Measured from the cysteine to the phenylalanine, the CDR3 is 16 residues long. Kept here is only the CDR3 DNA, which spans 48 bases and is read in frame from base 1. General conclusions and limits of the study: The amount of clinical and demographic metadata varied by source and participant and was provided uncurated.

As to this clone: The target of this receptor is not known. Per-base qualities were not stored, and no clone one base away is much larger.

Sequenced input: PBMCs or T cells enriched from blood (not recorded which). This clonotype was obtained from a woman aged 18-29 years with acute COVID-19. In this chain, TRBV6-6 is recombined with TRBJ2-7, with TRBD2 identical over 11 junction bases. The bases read TGTGCCAGCAGGAATAGCGGGAGGGCCCAAACCTACGAGCAGTACTTC. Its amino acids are CASRNSGRAQTYEQYF.